What follows are 22 T cell receptor beta chains derived from one specimen sequenced in a study of blood T cell repertoires in COVID-19. The repertoire was sequenced with immunoSEQ multiplex PCR; TCRdb's copy has only in-frame clones and lacks some. The table shows 90,000 to 130,000 clones, with about 89% occurring only once. The material sequenced was peripheral blood. These receptors came from a man aged 35-49 years with acute or convalescent COVID-19.

The chain recombines TRBV2 with TRBJ1-5, with D unclear. This CDR3 contains 13 residues. Germline V lookup: CDR1 SNHLY, CDR2 FYNNEI. V lost 4 bases to trimming and J lost 5 bases, with 9 bases between them. CDR3 in DNA: TGTGCCAGCAGTGGGGAGGTGGATCAGCCCCAGCATTTT. It specifies CASSGEVDQPQHF.

This rearrangement joins TRBV21-1 to TRBJ1-5; no DNA check was done on the table's D call, TRBD1. TRBV21-1 constitutes a pseudogene. The CDR3 is 13 residues long. CDR3 nucleotides: TGTGCCAGCACCGGACAGGGGAATCAGCCCCAGCATTTT. Amino acids: CASTGQGNQPQHF.

V usage is TRBV6-2 or TRBV6-3 and J usage is TRBJ1-5; possibly TRBD1 for D (5 bases). This CDR3 contains 15 residues. Germline V gene sequence: CDR1 MNHEY, CDR2 SVGEGT. With 0 bases removed from V and 3 bases from J, the gap between germline ends came to 9 bases. CDR3 in amino acids: CASSYSGDSNQPQHF. CDR3 nucleotides: TGTGCCAGCAGTTACTCTGGGGACTCCAATCAGCCCCAGCATTTT.

This clone turned up a few times. V and J are TRBV27 and TRBJ2-3, with a tentative D call TRBD2 (6 bases). The CDR3 runs to 15 residues. Germline V gene lookup returns CDR1 MNHEY and CDR2 SMNVEV (reference sequence). The germline V and J ends were trimmed by 2 bases and 2 bases, with 11 bases remaining between them. The CDR3 here is CASSLVTGDTDTQYF. The CDR3 DNA follows: TGTGCCAGCAGTTTAGTTACGGGGGACACAGATACGCAGTATTTT.

Ten or more counts support this clone. The rearrangement links TRBV5-8 to TRBJ2-1; D unresolved. The germline V gene encodes CDR1 SGHTS and CDR2 YDEGEE. This CDR3 contains 14 residues. Trimming took off 6 bases at V and 5 bases at J, with 15 bases between the two ends. The CDR3 sequence: CASISPKKNNEQFF. The CDR3 DNA sequence: TGTGCCAGCATTTCGCCTAAAAAGAACAATGAGCAGTTCTTC.

This clone was found once. The chain links TRBV5-1 to TRBJ2-5; tentatively, D is TRBD1 (6 bases). CDR1 and CDR2 from the germline V gene are SGHRS and YFSETQ. The CDR3 covers 13 residues. Trimming pared 2 bases from V and 7 bases from J, leaving 12 bases between. This CDR3 is CASSFDRYGTQYF. The CDR3 DNA follows: TGCGCCAGCAGCTTCGACAGGTACGGGACCCAGTACTTC.

This sequence joins TRBV5-1 and TRBJ1-2; possible D gene TRBD1, 6 bases. V lost 0 bases to trimming and J lost 8 bases, with 20 bases between them. Looked up from germline, CDR1 is SGHRS and CDR2 is YFSETQ. The CDR3 totals 16 residues. The CDR3 loop reads CASSLDRAHGLEGYTF. CDR3 bases: TGCGCCAGCAGCTTGGACAGGGCCCATGGATTAGAGGGCTACACCTTC.

V and J are TRBV5-1 and TRBJ2-1, with 11 bases fitting TRBD2. The CDR3 loop spans 18 amino acids. CDR1 SGHRS and CDR2 YFSETQ come from the germline V gene. V dropped 3 bases and J dropped 8; count of bases not matched to a gene: 16. This CDR3 is CASSYTPTLAGGPDEQFF. The CDR3 bases are TGCGCCAGCAGCTACACGCCTACGTTAGCGGGGGGGCCCGATGAGCAGTTCTTC. Complete variable domain (other parts from reference TRBV5-1 and TRBJ2-1): KAGVTQTPRYLIKTRGQQVTLSCSPISGHRSVSWYQQTPGQGLQFLFEYFSETQRNKGNFPGRFSGRQFSNSRSEMNVSTLELGDSALYLCASSYTPTLAGGPDEQFFGPGTRLTVL.

The chain recombines TRBV13 with TRBJ2-3; TRBD2 might be the D (6 bases). Germline CDR1 reads PRHDT; CDR2 reads FYEKMQ (reference sequence). The germline V and J ends were trimmed by 2 bases and 8 bases, with 14 bases remaining between them. The CDR3 consists of 14 residues. The CDR3 nucleotides are TGTGCCAGCAGCTTAACCGGGGGTGGAGGTACGCAGTATTTT. As protein: CASSLTGGGGTQYF.

A few counts support this clone. The rearrangement uses TRBV30 and TRBJ1-6; tentative D call: TRBD1 (5 bases). V gave up 2 bases and J gave up 12 bases, with 14 bases separating them. CDR3 length equals 13 residues. Germline CDR1 GTSNPN, CDR2 SVGIG (reference sequence). The CDR3 nucleotides read TGTGCCTGGAGTAAAGGGGTTAAGAGACCCCTCCACTTT. Amino acids: CAWSKGVKRPLHF.

This clone was observed once. The chain is built from TRBV4-2 and TRBJ2-2; 7 bases agree with TRBD2. The CDR3 is made up of 17 amino acids. Germline CDR1 is LGHNA and CDR2 is YNFKEQ. Trimming removed 0 bases from V and 2 bases from J; junction bases left unmatched: 6. The CDR3 spells CASSQDKSGANTGELFF. In DNA form, the CDR3 reads TGTGCCAGCAGCCAAGATAAAAGCGGGGCCAACACCGGGGAGCTGTTTTTT.

The chain combines TRBV4-3 with TRBJ2-7; TRBD1 agrees at 7 bases. The germline CDR1 and CDR2 sequences are LGHNA and YSLEER. V lost 1 base and J lost 1; bases outside the gene matches: 4. The length of the CDR3 is 15 residues. The CDR3 reads CASSQVLGQSYEQYF. In nucleotides, the CDR3 is TGCGCCAGCAGCCAAGTATTGGGACAGTCCTACGAGCAGTACTTC.

The chain couples TRBV7-2 to TRBJ1-6; 7 bases line up with TRBD1. J lost 6 bases, V lost 6 bases, and 5 bases had no gene match. CDR3 length: 14 residues. Per the germline V gene, CDR1 is SGHTA and CDR2 is FQGNSA. The CDR3, as DNA: TGTGCCAGCAGATCGGACAGGTCTAATTCACCCCTCCACTTT. This translates into CASRSDRSNSPLHF.

This sequence joins TRBV30 and TRBJ1-2; TRBD1 is a possible D gene (6 bases). Germline V gene sequence: CDR1 GTSNPN, CDR2 SVGIG (reference sequence). CDR3 size: 16 residues. Trimming shortened V by 1 base and J by 4 bases, and 19 bases separated the two germline ends. The CDR3 nucleotides are TGTGCCTGGAGTGGTTTAAGAGACAGGCCTCCCTATGGCTACACCTTC. Its translation is CAWSGLRDRPPYGYTF.

The chain carries TRBV7-8 and TRBJ2-1; 7 nucleotides line up with TRBD2. V shed 5 bases, J shed 4 bases, and the junction held 8 bases outside the gene matches. The germline V gene encodes CDR1 SGHVS and CDR2 FQNEAQ. The CDR3 length is 15 residues. The CDR3: CASSDPLRGYNEQFF. For the CDR3, the DNA is TGTGCCAGCAGCGACCCTTTGCGGGGGTACAATGAGCAGTTCTTC.

The gene calls are TRBV5-1 and TRBJ2-2, with 14 nucleotides matching TRBD2. Per germline, CDR1 SGHRS and CDR2 YFSETQ. After removal of 3 bases from V and 0 bases from J, the junction contained 10 bases not matched to a gene. CDR3 length: 20 amino acids. The CDR3 sequence: CASSSPGLAGGSTNTGELFF. In DNA form, the CDR3 reads TGCGCCAGCAGCTCCCCTGGACTAGCGGGAGGCTCGACGAACACCGGGGAGCTGTTTTTT.

This clone appeared a single time. The gene calls are TRBV2 and TRBJ1-6; D not resolved. Germline loops: CDR1 SNHLY, CDR2 FYNNEI. The CDR3 has 14 residues. V gave up 1 base and J gave up 8 bases, with 9 bases separating them. CDR3 protein: CASSEGRVHSPLHF. In DNA form, the CDR3 reads TGTGCCAGCAGTGAAGGACGGGTACATTCACCCCTCCACTTT.

This chain's CDR3 is CASSAGGNEQFF. In DNA form, the CDR3 reads TGTGCCAGCAGCGCCGGGGGCAATGAGCAGTTCTTC. V is TRBV9 and J is TRBJ2-1; TRBD2 is a possible D gene (6 bases). Germline lookup yields CDR1 SGDLS and CDR2 YYNGEE. With 3 bases removed from V and 6 bases from J, the gap between germline ends came to 7 bases. There are 12 residues in the CDR3. Combining the CDR3 with reference TRBV9 and TRBJ2-1 gives the whole variable domain DSGVTQTPKHLITATGQRVTLRCSPRSGDLSVYWYQQSLDQGLQFLIQYYNGEERAKGNILERFSAQQFPDLHSELNLSSLELGDSALYFCASSAGGNEQFFGPGTRLTVL.

The chain recombines TRBV25-1 with TRBJ1-2, with D maybe TRBD1 (5 bases). The CDR3 contains 15 residues. The germline V and J ends were trimmed by 2 bases and 9 bases, with 19 bases remaining between them. Germline lookup yields CDR1 MGHDK and CDR2 SYGVNS. CDR3 residues: CASSETGPSSGSYTF. In nucleotides, the CDR3 is TGTGCCAGCAGTGAAACAGGACCTTCCAGTGGGAGCTACACCTTC.

The chain combines TRBV27 with TRBJ2-2; 9 nucleotides line up with TRBD2. Germline V gives CDR1 MNHEY, CDR2 SMNVEV (reference sequence). Trimming cost V 6 bases and J 3 bases; bases outside gene matches: 8. CDR3 length: 16 residues. CDR3 protein: CASRLGGGRDTGELFF. The DNA of the CDR3 is TGTGCCAGCAGGCTAGGCGGCGGGAGGGACACCGGGGAGCTGTTTTTT.

This chain uses TRBV28 with TRBJ2-2; a possible D gene is TRBD2 (6 bases). Trimming pared 1 base from V and 8 bases from J, leaving 14 bases between. The germline V gene encodes CDR1 MDHEN and CDR2 SYDVKM. CDR3 length: 15 residues. The CDR3 reads CASSLFPGLTGELFF. CDR3 DNA: TGTGCCAGCAGTTTATTTCCAGGACTAACGGGGGAGCTGTTTTTT.

This rearrangement joins TRBV9 to TRBJ1-2; 7 bases are shared with TRBD1. From germline, CDR1 is SGDLS and CDR2 YYNGEE. J was trimmed by 4 bases and V by 3 bases; bases with no gene match: 9. This CDR3 region has 15 residues. CDR3 region: CASSAYPGQFYGYTF. The CDR3 nucleotides read TGTGCCAGCAGCGCTTATCCGGGACAGTTCTATGGCTACACCTTC.